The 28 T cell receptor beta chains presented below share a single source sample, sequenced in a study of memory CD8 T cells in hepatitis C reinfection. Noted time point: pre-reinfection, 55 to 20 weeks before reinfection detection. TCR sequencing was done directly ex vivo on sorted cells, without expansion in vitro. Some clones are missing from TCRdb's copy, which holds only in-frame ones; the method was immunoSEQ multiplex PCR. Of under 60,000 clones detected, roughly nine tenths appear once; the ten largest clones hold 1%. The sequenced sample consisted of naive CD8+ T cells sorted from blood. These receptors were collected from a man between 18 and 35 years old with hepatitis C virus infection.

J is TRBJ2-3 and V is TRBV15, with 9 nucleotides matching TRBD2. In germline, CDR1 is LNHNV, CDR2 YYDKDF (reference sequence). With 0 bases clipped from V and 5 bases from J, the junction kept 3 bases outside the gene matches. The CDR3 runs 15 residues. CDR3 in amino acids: CATSREGLARDTQYF. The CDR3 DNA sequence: TGTGCCACCAGCAGAGAGGGACTAGCACGAGATACGCAGTATTTT.

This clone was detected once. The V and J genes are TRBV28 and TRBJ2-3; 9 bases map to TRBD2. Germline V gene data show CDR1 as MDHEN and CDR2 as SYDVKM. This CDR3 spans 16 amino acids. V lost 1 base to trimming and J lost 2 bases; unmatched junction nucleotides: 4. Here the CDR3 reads CASSLFRLADTDTQYF. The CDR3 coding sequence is TGTGCCAGCAGTTTATTTCGACTAGCGGACACAGATACGCAGTATTTT.

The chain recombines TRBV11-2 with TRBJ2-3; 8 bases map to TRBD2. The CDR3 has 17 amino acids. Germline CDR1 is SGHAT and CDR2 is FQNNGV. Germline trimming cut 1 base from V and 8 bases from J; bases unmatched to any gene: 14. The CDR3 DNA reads TGTGCCAGCAGCTTAGGGGCATGGCGGGAGGATGGGGGTACGCAGTATTTT. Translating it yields CASSLGAWREDGGTQYF.

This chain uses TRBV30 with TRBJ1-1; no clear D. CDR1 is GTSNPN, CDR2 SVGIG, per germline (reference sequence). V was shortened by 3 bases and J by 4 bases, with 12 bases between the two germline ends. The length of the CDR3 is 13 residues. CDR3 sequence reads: CAWSRIGPTEAFF. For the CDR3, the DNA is TGTGCCTGGAGCCGAATTGGGCCCACTGAAGCTTTCTTT. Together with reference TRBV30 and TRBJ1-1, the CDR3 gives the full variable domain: SQTIHQWPATLVQPVGSPLSLECTVEGTSNPNLYWYRQAAGRGLQLLFYSVGIGQISSEVPQNLSASRPQDRQFILSSKKLLLSDSGFYLCAWSRIGPTEAFFGQGTRLTVV.

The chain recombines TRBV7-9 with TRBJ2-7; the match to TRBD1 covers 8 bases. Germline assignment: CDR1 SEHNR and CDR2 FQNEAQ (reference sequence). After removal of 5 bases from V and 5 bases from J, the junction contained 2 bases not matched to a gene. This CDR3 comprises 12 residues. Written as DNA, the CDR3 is TGTGCCAGCAGCAGACAGGGGAACGAGCAGTACTTC. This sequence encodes CASSRQGNEQYF.

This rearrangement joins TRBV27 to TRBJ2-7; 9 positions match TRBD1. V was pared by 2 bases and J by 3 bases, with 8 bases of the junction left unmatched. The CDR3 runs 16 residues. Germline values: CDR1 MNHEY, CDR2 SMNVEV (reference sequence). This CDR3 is CASSLTGGQGFYEQYF. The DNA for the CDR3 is TGTGCCAGCAGTTTAACAGGGGGACAGGGATTCTACGAGCAGTACTTC.

The CDR3 coding sequence is TGTGCCAGCAATTCAGGACAGTCCTACGAGCAGTACGTC. It yields the protein CASNSGQSYEQYV. The V call is TRBV28, the J call TRBJ2-7; possible D gene TRBD1, 6 bases. V was pared by 7 bases and J by 1 base, with 11 bases between. The V gene's germline CDR1 is MDHEN and CDR2 SYDVKM. The CDR3 spans 13 residues.

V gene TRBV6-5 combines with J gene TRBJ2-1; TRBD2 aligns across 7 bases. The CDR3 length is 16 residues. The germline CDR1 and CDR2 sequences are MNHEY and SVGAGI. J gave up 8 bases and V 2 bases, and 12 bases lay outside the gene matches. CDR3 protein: CASSYEGWGGNYEQFF. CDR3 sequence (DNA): TGTGCCAGCAGTTACGAGGGGTGGGGGGGGAACTATGAGCAGTTCTTC.

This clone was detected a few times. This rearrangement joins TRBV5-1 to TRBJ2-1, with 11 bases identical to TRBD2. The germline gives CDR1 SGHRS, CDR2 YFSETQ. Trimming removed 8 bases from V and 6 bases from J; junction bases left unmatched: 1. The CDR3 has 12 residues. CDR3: CASGTSGNEQFF. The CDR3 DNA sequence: TGCGCCAGTGGGACTAGCGGCAATGAGCAGTTCTTC.

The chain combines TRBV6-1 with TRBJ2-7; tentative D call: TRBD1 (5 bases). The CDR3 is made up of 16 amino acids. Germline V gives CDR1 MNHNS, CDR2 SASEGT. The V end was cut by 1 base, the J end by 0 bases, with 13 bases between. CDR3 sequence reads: CASSEDSTGRSYEQYV. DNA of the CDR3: TGTGCCAGCAGTGAAGATAGTACAGGCCGCTCCTACGAGCAGTACGTC.

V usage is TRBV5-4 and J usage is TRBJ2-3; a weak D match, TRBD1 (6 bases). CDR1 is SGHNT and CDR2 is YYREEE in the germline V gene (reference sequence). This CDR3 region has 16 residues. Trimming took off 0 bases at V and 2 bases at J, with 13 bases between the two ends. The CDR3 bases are TGTGCCAGCAGCTTGGAGCAGGGGCGAGCCACAGATACGCAGTATTTT. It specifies CASSLEQGRATDTQYF. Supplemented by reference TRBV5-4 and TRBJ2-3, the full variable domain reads ETGVTQSPTHLIKTRGQQVTLRCSSQSGHNTVSWYQQALGQGPQFIFQYYREEENGRGNFPPRFSGLQFPNYSSELNVNALELDDSALYLCASSLEQGRATDTQYFGPGTRLTVL.

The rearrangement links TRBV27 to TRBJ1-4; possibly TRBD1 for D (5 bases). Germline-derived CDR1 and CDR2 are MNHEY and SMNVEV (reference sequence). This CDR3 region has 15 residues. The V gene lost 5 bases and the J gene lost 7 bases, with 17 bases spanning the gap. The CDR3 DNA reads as TGTGCCAGCAGTCTGGGGACGACCGGGGGTGAAAAACTGTTTTTT. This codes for CASSLGTTGGEKLFF.

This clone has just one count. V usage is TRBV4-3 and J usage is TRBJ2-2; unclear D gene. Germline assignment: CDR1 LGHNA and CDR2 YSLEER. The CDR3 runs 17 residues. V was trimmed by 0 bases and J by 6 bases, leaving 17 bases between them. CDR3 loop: CASSQDIPSRGSGELFF. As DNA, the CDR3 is TGCGCCAGCAGCCAAGATATCCCTTCCAGAGGATCCGGGGAGCTGTTTTTT.

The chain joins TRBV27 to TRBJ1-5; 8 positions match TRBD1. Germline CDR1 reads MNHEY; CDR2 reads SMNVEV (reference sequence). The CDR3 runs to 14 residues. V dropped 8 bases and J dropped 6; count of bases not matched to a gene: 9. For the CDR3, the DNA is TGTGCCAGCGGCAACAGGGGGAACGGTCAGCCCCAGCATTTT. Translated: CASGNRGNGQPQHF.

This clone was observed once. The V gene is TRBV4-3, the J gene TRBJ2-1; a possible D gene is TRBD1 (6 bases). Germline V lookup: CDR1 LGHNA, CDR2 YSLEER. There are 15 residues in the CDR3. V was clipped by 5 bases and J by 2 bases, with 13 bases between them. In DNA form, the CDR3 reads TGCGCCAGCAGCGGGAACAGGGTCGCCTACAATGAGCAGTTCTTC. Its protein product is CASSGNRVAYNEQFF.

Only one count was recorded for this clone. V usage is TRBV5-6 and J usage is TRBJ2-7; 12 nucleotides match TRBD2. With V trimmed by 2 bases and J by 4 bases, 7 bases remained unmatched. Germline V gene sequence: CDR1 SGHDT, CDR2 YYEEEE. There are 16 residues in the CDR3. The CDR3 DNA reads TGTGCCAGCAGCTTATCACTAGCGGGAGGAATATACGAGCAGTACTTC. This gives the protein CASSLSLAGGIYEQYF.

CDR3 bases: TGTGCCAGTTCGCGGTTGGAGGGGATTCTAGGCAATGAGCAGTTCTTC. Amino acids: CASSRLEGILGNEQFF. This chain links TRBV9 with TRBJ2-1; D possibly corresponds to TRBD2 (6 bases). Looked up from germline, CDR1 is SGDLS and CDR2 is YYNGEE. The V end was cut by 8 bases, the J end by 6 bases, with 24 bases between. The CDR3 is 16 amino acids.

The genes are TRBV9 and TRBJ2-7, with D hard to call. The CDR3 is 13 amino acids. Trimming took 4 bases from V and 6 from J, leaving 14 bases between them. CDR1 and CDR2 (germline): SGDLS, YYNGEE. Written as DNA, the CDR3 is TGTGCCAGCAGCCCTTTAACTTCCGCCGAGCAGTACTTC. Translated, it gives CASSPLTSAEQYF.

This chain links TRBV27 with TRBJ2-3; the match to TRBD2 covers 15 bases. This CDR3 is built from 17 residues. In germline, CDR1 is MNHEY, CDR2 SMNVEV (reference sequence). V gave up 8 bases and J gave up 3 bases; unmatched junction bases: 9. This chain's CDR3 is CASGLAGGSDTTDTQYF. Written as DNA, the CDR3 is TGTGCCAGCGGACTAGCGGGAGGGTCAGACACTACAGATACGCAGTATTTT.

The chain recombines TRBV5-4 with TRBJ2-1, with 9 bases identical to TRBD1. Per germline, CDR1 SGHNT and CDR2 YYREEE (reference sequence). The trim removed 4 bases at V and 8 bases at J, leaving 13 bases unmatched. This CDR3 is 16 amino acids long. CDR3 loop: CASSTKQGASVHEQFF. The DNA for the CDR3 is TGTGCCAGCAGCACGAAACAGGGGGCTTCTGTCCATGAGCAGTTCTTC.

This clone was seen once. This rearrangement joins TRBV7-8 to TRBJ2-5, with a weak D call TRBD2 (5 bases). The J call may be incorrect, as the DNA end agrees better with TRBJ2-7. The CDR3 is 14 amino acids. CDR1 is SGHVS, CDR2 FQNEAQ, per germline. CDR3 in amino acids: CASSLGVARSEQYF. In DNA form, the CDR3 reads TGTGCCAGCAGTCTTGGGGTAGCGAGGAGCGAGCAGTACTTC.

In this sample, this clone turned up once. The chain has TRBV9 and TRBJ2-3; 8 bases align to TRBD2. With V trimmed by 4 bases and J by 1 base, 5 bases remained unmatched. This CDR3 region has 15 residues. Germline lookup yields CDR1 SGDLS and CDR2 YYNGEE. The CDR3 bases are TGTGCCAGCAGCCCAGAGCGGGGGCGCACAGATACGCAGTATTTT. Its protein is CASSPERGRTDTQYF.

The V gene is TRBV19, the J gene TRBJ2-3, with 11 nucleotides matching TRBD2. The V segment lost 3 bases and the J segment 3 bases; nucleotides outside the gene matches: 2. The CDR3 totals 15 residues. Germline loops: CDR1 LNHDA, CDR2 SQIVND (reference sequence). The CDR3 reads CASSIGTSGTDTQYF. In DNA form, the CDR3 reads TGTGCCAGTAGTATCGGGACTAGCGGTACAGATACGCAGTATTTT.

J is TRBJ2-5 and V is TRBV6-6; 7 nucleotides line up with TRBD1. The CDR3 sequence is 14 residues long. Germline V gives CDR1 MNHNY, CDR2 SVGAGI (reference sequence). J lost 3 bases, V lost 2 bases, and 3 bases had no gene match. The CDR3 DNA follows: TGTGCCAGCAGTTACAAAGGGGGCGAAGAGACCCAGTACTTC. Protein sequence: CASSYKGGEETQYF.

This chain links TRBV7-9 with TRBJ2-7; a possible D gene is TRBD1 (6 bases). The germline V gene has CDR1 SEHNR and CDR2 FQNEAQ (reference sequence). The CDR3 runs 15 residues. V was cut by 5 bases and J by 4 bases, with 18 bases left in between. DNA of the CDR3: TGTGCCAGCAGCGTCCCCGCCGGGACAACTTACGAGCAGTACGTC. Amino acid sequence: CASSVPAGTTYEQYV.

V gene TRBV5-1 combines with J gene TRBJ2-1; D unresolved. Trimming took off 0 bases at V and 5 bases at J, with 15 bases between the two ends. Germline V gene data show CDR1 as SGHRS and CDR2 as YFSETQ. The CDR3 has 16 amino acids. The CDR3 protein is CASSLGTGSFDNEQFF. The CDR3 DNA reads TGCGCCAGCAGCTTGGGTACGGGTTCTTTTGACAATGAGCAGTTCTTC.

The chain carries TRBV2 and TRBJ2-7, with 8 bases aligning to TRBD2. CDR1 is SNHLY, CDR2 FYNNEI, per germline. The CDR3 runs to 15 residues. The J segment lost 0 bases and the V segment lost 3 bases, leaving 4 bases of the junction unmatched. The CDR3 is CASSDPGTSSYEQYF. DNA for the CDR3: TGTGCCAGCAGTGATCCGGGGACTAGCTCCTACGAGCAGTACTTC.

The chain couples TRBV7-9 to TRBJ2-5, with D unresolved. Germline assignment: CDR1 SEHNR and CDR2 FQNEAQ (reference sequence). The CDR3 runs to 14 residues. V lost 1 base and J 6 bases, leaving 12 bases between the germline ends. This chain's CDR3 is CASSLVHGEKTQYF. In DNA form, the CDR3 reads TGTGCCAGCAGCTTAGTGCACGGAGAAAAGACCCAGTACTTC.